This TCR beta chain originates from a study of T-cell reconstitution after alpha-beta-depleted transplantation in children. Looked up from germline, CDR1 is SGHTA and CDR2 is FQGNSA. CDR3 length: 16 residues. Trimming removed 2 bases at V and 4 bases at J, with 14 bases between. This clonotype was recorded a few times. Molecular barcoding with unique molecular identifiers was used for the TCRbeta library. TCRdb called the PCR reads again in MiXCR, with one record for every CDR3 protein. The sample yields over 200,000 distinct CDR3 sequences, roughly a sixth seen once. This receptor was identified in a male patient aged 2 to 10 who had a stem cell transplant for acute lymphoblastic leukemia, so the T cells may come from the graft donor. The material was PBMCs, mostly from graft donor cells, obtained 360 days after TCRalphabeta/CD19-depleted stem cell transplant. This sequence joins TRBV7-2 and TRBJ2-2; the D is unclear. CDR3 bases: TGTGCCAGCAGCTTAAGTATTAGCTCAGCCACCGGGGAGCTGTTTTTT. Translation gives CASSLSISSATGELFF.